These 3 T cell receptor beta chains were sequenced from one sample in a study of blood T cell repertoires in COVID-19. TCRdb keeps only in-frame clones here, not all; method: immunoSEQ multiplex PCR. The data show approximately 90,000 clones, roughly nine tenths seen once. Sequenced input: peripheral blood. The receptors were gathered from a man in his 60s with acute or convalescent COVID-19.

V usage is TRBV4-2 and J usage is TRBJ1-5; D gene unclear. Germline CDR1 is LGHNA and CDR2 is YNFKEQ. V lost 4 bases and J lost 2, with 12 bases in between. CDR3 length: 15 amino acids. In nucleotides, the CDR3 is TGTGCCAGCAGCCCCCGGGAATTCGGCAATCAGCCCCAGCATTTT. Translated, it gives CASSPREFGNQPQHF.

This chain uses TRBV5-1 with TRBJ1-1; D is perhaps TRBD1 (5 bases). Per germline, CDR1 SGHRS and CDR2 YFSETQ. The V end was cut by 3 bases, the J end by 0 bases, with 9 bases between. The CDR3 length is 14 residues. CDR3 DNA sequence: TGCGCCAGCAGCTCGTCAGGGCTGAACACTGAAGCTTTCTTT. The encoded protein is CASSSSGLNTEAFF. The complete variable domain, with remaining parts taken from reference TRBV5-1 and TRBJ1-1, reads KAGVTQTPRYLIKTRGQQVTLSCSPISGHRSVSWYQQTPGQGLQFLFEYFSETQRNKGNFPGRFSGRQFSNSRSEMNVSTLELGDSALYLCASSSSGLNTEAFFGQGTRLTVV.

This chain connects TRBV6-5 to TRBJ2-5, with D maybe TRBD1 (6 bases). The CDR3 consists of 15 residues. Trimming took 6 bases from V and 4 from J, leaving 18 bases between them. Germline lookup yields CDR1 MNHEY and CDR2 SVGAGI. The CDR3 DNA reads TGTGCCAGCAGGAAGGTCCAGGGGCAGAGAGAGACCCAGTACTTC. Translation gives CASRKVQGQRETQYF.